This entry lists 26 T cell receptor beta chains sequenced from one sample in a study of blood T cell repertoires in COVID-19. TCRdb's table, derived via immunoSEQ multiplex PCR, lists solely in-frame clones and lacks some. The profile shows some 89,000 clones, more than 75% of them singletons. Sequencing was done on a sample of peripheral blood. The receptor set was obtained from a human donor in a cohort sampled during active COVID-19.

The chain is built from TRBV7-9 and TRBJ2-4; D might be TRBD2 (5 bases). Per the germline V gene, CDR1 is SEHNR and CDR2 is FQNEAQ (reference sequence). This CDR3 is built from 15 residues. Trimming left V 3 bases short and J 4 bases short, with 13 bases between. CDR3 sequence: CASSFEGRGKNIQYF. The CDR3 DNA follows: TGTGCCAGCAGCTTTGAAGGGAGAGGGAAAAACATTCAGTACTTC.

CDR3 loop: CASSPGARSWHEQYF. The CDR3, as DNA: TGTGCCAGTAGTCCTGGGGCCCGGTCCTGGCACGAGCAGTACTTC. The chain couples TRBV19 to TRBJ2-7, with a weak D call TRBD1 (5 bases). In germline, CDR1 is LNHDA, CDR2 SQIVND (reference sequence). V lost 5 bases to trimming and J lost 5 bases, with 19 bases between them. This CDR3 is 15 amino acids long.

This chain connects TRBV28 to TRBJ1-2; D may be TRBD1 (5 bases). Trimming took off 2 bases at V and 6 bases at J, with 25 bases between the two ends. Germline V gives CDR1 MDHEN, CDR2 SYDVKM. The CDR3 covers 18 residues. The CDR3 loop is CASSLAGVGAGMIHGYTF. CDR3 coding DNA: TGTGCCAGCAGTTTAGCTGGAGTAGGGGCAGGGATGATTCATGGCTACACCTTC.

The CDR3: CASSQEKGPLGYTF. In DNA, the CDR3 is TGCGCCAGCAGCCAAGAAAAGGGGCCCCTTGGCTACACCTTC. The chain uses TRBV4-1 and TRBJ1-2; the D gene is possibly TRBD1 (5 bases). The V end lost 0 bases, the J end lost 7 bases, and 12 bases lay between the germline ends. Germline V CDR1 and CDR2: MGHRA, YSYEKL. The CDR3 loop spans 14 amino acids.

The rearrangement links TRBV19 to TRBJ2-7; TRBD1 might be the D (6 bases). The CDR3 is made up of 14 amino acids. V was trimmed by 5 bases and J by 2 bases, leaving 13 bases between them. Looked up from germline, CDR1 is LNHDA and CDR2 is SQIVND (reference sequence). CDR3 amino acids: CASSASGQPYEQYF. For the CDR3, the DNA is TGTGCCAGTAGTGCCTCTGGACAGCCCTACGAGCAGTACTTC.

This chain uses TRBV4-1 with TRBJ1-1; D gene ambiguous. CDR3 length equals 14 residues. The V gene lost 4 bases and the J gene lost 1 base, with 10 bases spanning the gap. Germline V gene sequence: CDR1 MGHRA, CDR2 YSYEKL. This CDR3 is CASSPMVGNTEAFF. The CDR3 DNA follows: TGCGCCAGCAGCCCTATGGTCGGGAACACTGAAGCTTTCTTT.

This chain connects TRBV7-9 to TRBJ2-2; D gene uncertain. Trimming left V 0 bases short and J 7 bases short, with 9 bases between. The CDR3 extends over 14 amino acids. Germline CDR1 reads SEHNR; CDR2 reads FQNEAQ (reference sequence). For the CDR3, the DNA is TGTGCCAGCAGCTTAGCGCCGGTTGTCGGGGAGCTGTTTTTT. Protein product: CASSLAPVVGELFF.

J is TRBJ1-2 and V is TRBV2; a weak D match, TRBD1 (5 bases). Germline V gene data show CDR1 as SNHLY and CDR2 as FYNNEI. The CDR3 length is 13 residues. V was clipped by 4 bases and J by 2 bases, with 8 bases between them. The CDR3: CASSGQGNYGYTF. The CDR3 coding sequence is TGTGCCAGCAGTGGGCAGGGCAACTATGGCTACACCTTC.

The chain carries TRBV6-5 and TRBJ2-7, with 10 bases aligning to TRBD1. Germline trimming cut 0 bases from V and 3 bases from J; bases unmatched to any gene: 2. The CDR3 loop spans 15 amino acids. Germline loops: CDR1 MNHEY, CDR2 SVGAGI. DNA for the CDR3: TGTGCCAGCAGTTACTCGGACAGGGGGGACTACGAGCAGTACTTC. Its protein product is CASSYSDRGDYEQYF.

This clone was seen a single time. The genes are TRBV5-6 and TRBJ1-5; 8 bases are a match to TRBD1. V was clipped by 0 bases and J by 5 bases; unmatched bases: 10. The CDR3 loop spans 17 amino acids. The germline gives CDR1 SGHDT, CDR2 YYEEEE. CDR3: CASSLAFVTGADQPQHF. Here the CDR3 DNA reads TGTGCCAGCAGCTTGGCCTTCGTGACAGGGGCGGATCAGCCCCAGCATTTT. Filled out from reference TRBV5-6 and TRBJ1-5, the complete variable domain reads DAGVTQSPTHLIKTRGQQVTLRCSPKSGHDTVSWYQQALGQGPQFIFQYYEEEERQRGNFPDRFSGHQFPNYSSELNVNALLLGDSALYLCASSLAFVTGADQPQHFGDGTRLSIL.

This clone was recorded once. The chain has TRBV9 and TRBJ1-1; weak D call: TRBD1 (6 bases). This CDR3 is built from 15 residues. Trimming took 5 bases from V and 5 from J, leaving 19 bases between them. Germline V gives CDR1 SGDLS, CDR2 YYNGEE. Written as DNA, the CDR3 is TGTGCCAGCAGTTTGGACAGTCATAGAGGTACTGAAGCTTTCTTT. It is translated as CASSLDSHRGTEAFF.

V and J are TRBV5-5 and TRBJ2-1; 11 nucleotides agree with TRBD2. Germline CDR1 reads SGHKS; CDR2 reads YYEKEE (reference sequence). This CDR3 is 14 amino acids long. Losses at the gene ends were 4 bases for V and 6 bases for J; bases not matched to a gene: 3. CDR3 nucleotide sequence: TGTGCCAGCAGCCTAGCGGGGGGAACCAATGAGCAGTTCTTC. Translating gives CASSLAGGTNEQFF. Based on the CDR3 plus reference TRBV5-5 and TRBJ2-1, the full variable domain is DAGVTQSPTHLIKTRGQQVTLRCSPISGHKSVSWYQQVLGQGPQFIFQYYEKEERGRGNFPDRFSARQFPNYSSELNVNALLLGDSALYLCASSLAGGTNEQFFGPGTRLTVL.

The chain has TRBV18 and TRBJ1-6; 9 bases line up with TRBD1. The V gene end was trimmed by 4 bases and the J gene end by 6 bases; junction bases not matched to a gene: 4. The CDR3 has 15 amino acids. Germline loops: CDR1 KGHSH, CDR2 LQKENI. Written as DNA, the CDR3 is TGTGCCAGCTCACTCACGGGACAGGGTAATTCACCCCTCCACTTT. The encoded protein is CASSLTGQGNSPLHF.

The J gene is TRBJ2-3, the V gene TRBV6-6; 12 nucleotides agree with TRBD2. The CDR3 extends over 15 amino acids. From germline, CDR1 is MNHNY and CDR2 SVGAGI (reference sequence). The V segment lost 5 bases and the J segment 2 bases; nucleotides outside the gene matches: 2. CDR3 sequence (DNA): TGTGCCAGCAGTGGACTAGCGGGGAACACAGATACGCAGTATTTT. It encodes CASSGLAGNTDTQYF.

The count of this clone is one. The identical CDR3 is also encoded by other nucleotide sequences in the sample. V and J are TRBV6-5 and TRBJ1-5, with D hard to call. The germline CDR1 and CDR2 sequences are MNHEY and SVGAGI. V lost 0 bases and J lost 0, with 3 bases in between. The CDR3 consists of 14 residues. Written as DNA, the CDR3 is TGTGCCAGCAGTTACTCGAGTAGCAATCAGCCCCAGCATTTT. Translated, it gives CASSYSSSNQPQHF.

The chain employs TRBV19 and TRBJ2-3; TRBD1 agrees at 7 bases. V was pared by 5 bases and J by 0 bases, with 5 bases of the junction left unmatched. Germline CDR1 LNHDA, CDR2 SQIVND (reference sequence). The length of the CDR3 is 15 residues. Written as DNA, the CDR3 is TGTGCCAGTAGTTCCGGGACAGCTAGCACAGATACGCAGTATTTT. As protein: CASSSGTASTDTQYF.

The chain employs TRBV9 and TRBJ2-7; weak D call: TRBD1 (6 bases). V lost 0 bases to trimming and J lost 3 bases, with 10 bases between them. This CDR3 spans 14 amino acids. Germline-derived CDR1 and CDR2 are SGDLS and YYNGEE. The DNA for the CDR3 is TGTGCCAGCAGCGTAGCTCACAGGGACTACGAGCAGTACTTC. This codes for CASSVAHRDYEQYF.

The genes are TRBV6-4 and TRBJ1-1; perhaps TRBD1 as D (5 bases). Germline V gene data show CDR1 as MRHNA and CDR2 as SNTAGT. The CDR3 contains 13 residues. The V and J ends lost 6 bases and 4 bases respectively, with 12 bases between them. CDR3 protein: CASRGPGGTEAFF. CDR3 nucleotides: TGTGCCAGCAGGGGGCCGGGGGGCACTGAAGCTTTCTTT.

The rearrangement uses TRBV4-3 and TRBJ2-1; D is ambiguous. Germline values: CDR1 LGHNA, CDR2 YSLEER. CDR3 length: 14 amino acids. Trimming took off 3 bases at V and 3 bases at J, with 9 bases between the two ends. CDR3 sequence: CASSQTGDYNEQFF. DNA for the CDR3: TGCGCCAGCAGCCAGACTGGAGACTACAATGAGCAGTTCTTC.

The V call is TRBV28, the J call TRBJ1-3; tentatively, D is TRBD1 (6 bases). The CDR3 extends over 14 amino acids. Germline CDR1 and CDR2: MDHEN and SYDVKM. V was pared by 9 bases and J by 2 bases, with 14 bases between. Here the CDR3 reads CASETGGPGNTIYF. In nucleotides, the CDR3 is TGTGCCAGTGAGACGGGGGGCCCTGGAAACACCATATATTTT. The full variable domain, with the rest looked up from reference TRBV28 and TRBJ1-3, is DVKVTQSSRYLVKRTGEKVFLECVQDMDHENMFWYRQDPGLGLRLIYFSYDVKMKEKGDIPEGYSVSREKKERFSLILESASTNQTSMYLCASETGGPGNTIYFGEGSWLTVV.

The chain combines TRBV11-3 with TRBJ2-5, with D unresolved. In germline, CDR1 is SGHNT, CDR2 YENEEA. V shed 4 bases and J shed 4 bases, with 10 bases lying between them. This CDR3 comprises 13 residues. The CDR3 reads CASSSPPGETQYF. The CDR3 region has the DNA TGTGCCAGCAGCTCCCCCCCGGGAGAGACCCAGTACTTC.

The chain uses TRBV5-1 and TRBJ1-3; 7 positions match TRBD1. The germline V gene has CDR1 SGHRS and CDR2 YFSETQ. J lost 2 bases, V lost 3 bases, and 5 bases had no gene match. The CDR3 runs to 15 residues. The CDR3 nucleotides are TGCGCCAGCAGCTACCAGGGGGACCCTGGAAACACCATATATTTT. Translated: CASSYQGDPGNTIYF.

This chain connects TRBV11-2 to TRBJ2-7, with D possibly TRBD1 on 5 matching bases. CDR1 is SGHAT, CDR2 FQNNGV, per germline. V lost 3 bases, J lost 2 bases, and 20 bases lay in between. The CDR3 contains 17 residues. The CDR3 sequence is CASSFTRSTATTYEQYF. DNA of the CDR3: TGTGCCAGCAGCTTTACCCGCTCGACAGCGACGACCTACGAGCAGTACTTC.

The rearrangement uses TRBV2 and TRBJ2-1; D is perhaps TRBD2 (5 bases). The germline V and J ends were trimmed by 6 bases and 9 bases, with 9 bases remaining between them. Germline V gives CDR1 SNHLY, CDR2 FYNNEI. The CDR3 has 11 residues. The CDR3, as DNA: TGTGCCAGCAGCGGACTGAGTGAGCAGTTCTTC. It is translated as CASSGLSEQFF.

The DNA for the CDR3 is TGTGCCAGCACGGGACTAGCGGGAGCTACAGATACGCAGTATTTT. Residues: CASTGLAGATDTQYF. This chain uses TRBV2 with TRBJ2-3, with 14 positions matching TRBD2. With 7 bases clipped from V and 3 bases from J, the junction kept 3 bases outside the gene matches. The CDR3 is made up of 15 amino acids. From germline, CDR1 is SNHLY and CDR2 FYNNEI.

A few counts support this clone. The chain uses TRBV7-8 and TRBJ2-3; 14 bases agree with TRBD2. The junction had 4 bases not matched to a gene; V was cut back by 6 bases and J by 5 bases. The CDR3 has 15 residues. Germline V CDR1 and CDR2: SGHVS, FQNEAQ. The CDR3 DNA sequence: TGTGCCAGCAGGAAGACTAGCGGGGGGGTAGATACGCAGTATTTT. Encoded protein: CASRKTSGGVDTQYF.